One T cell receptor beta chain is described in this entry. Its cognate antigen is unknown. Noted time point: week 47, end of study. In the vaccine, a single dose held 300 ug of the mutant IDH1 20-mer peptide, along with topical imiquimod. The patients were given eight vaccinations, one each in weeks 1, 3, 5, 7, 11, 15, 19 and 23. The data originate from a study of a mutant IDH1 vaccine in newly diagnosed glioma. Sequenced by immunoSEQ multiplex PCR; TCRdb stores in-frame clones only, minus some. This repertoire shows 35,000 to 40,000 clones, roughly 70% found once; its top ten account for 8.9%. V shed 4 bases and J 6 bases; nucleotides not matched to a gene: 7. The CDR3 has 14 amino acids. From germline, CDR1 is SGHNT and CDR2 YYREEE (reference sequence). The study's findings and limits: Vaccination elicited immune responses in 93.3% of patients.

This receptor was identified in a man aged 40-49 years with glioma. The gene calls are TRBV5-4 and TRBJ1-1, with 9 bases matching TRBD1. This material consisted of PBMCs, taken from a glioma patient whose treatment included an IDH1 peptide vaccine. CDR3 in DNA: TGTGCCAGCAGCCGTAATACAGGGGGCCCTGAAGCTTTCTTT. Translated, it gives CASSRNTGGPEAFF.